Each of the 29 T cell receptor beta chains below was sequenced from the same sample in a study of blood T cell repertoires in COVID-19. Clones were sequenced by immunoSEQ multiplex PCR, and TCRdb holds only the in-frame ones, with some missing. The sample contains 90,000 to 150,000 clones, 75% to 90% of which appear only once. Sequencing input: peripheral blood. All receptors derive from a human donor with acute or convalescent COVID-19. The donor label of this sample is uncertain.

The chain carries TRBV11-1 and TRBJ2-7, with a tentative D call TRBD1 (6 bases). V was pared by 5 bases and J by 4 bases, with 9 bases between. Germline V gene data show CDR1 as SGHAT and CDR2 as FQDESV (reference sequence). The CDR3 has 12 amino acids. The chain's CDR3 is CASSRDRYEQYF. Here the CDR3 DNA reads TGTGCCAGCAGCCGCGACAGGTACGAGCAGTACTTC. Supplemented by reference TRBV11-1 and TRBJ2-7, the full variable domain reads EAEVAQSPRYKITEKSQAVAFWCDPISGHATLYWYRQILGQGPELLVQFQDESVVDDSQLPKDRFSAERLKGVDSTLKIQPAELGDSAMYLCASSRDRYEQYFGPGTRLTVT.

The chain has TRBV30 and TRBJ1-6, with TRBD1 as a possible D gene (5 bases). The ends were cut back, 0 bases at V and 7 bases at J, with 10 bases in the middle. Germline CDR1 is GTSNPN and CDR2 is SVGIG (reference sequence). The CDR3 runs to 14 residues. CDR3 bases: TGTGCCTGGAGTGTACTGGGGGGGAATTCACCCCTCCACTTT. This sequence encodes CAWSVLGGNSPLHF.

This chain links TRBV5-3 with TRBJ2-2, with TRBD2 matching 7 bases. TRBV5-3 is an open reading frame whose function is uncertain. V shed 10 bases and J 5 bases; nucleotides not matched to a gene: 14. CDR3 length equals 15 residues. In DNA form, the CDR3 reads TGTGCCCCAAGGGCCCGCGGGAGCCGGACCGGGGAGCTGTTTTTT. Translation gives CAPRARGSRTGELFF.

The chain combines TRBV3-1 (or the pseudogene TRBV3-2) with TRBJ2-3; D possibly corresponds to TRBD2 (6 bases). Per the germline V gene, CDR1 is LGHDT and CDR2 is YNNKEL (reference sequence). This CDR3 spans 17 amino acids. Trimming removed 1 base at V and 0 bases at J, with 14 bases between. DNA for the CDR3: TGTGCCAGCAGCCAAGTTTTCCTCGGGGGTAGCACAGATACGCAGTATTTT. As protein: CASSQVFLGGSTDTQYF.

This clone was recorded once. The genes are TRBV6-6 and TRBJ1-2; 12 bases are a match to TRBD1. CDR3 length: 16 amino acids. Trimming at V came to 5 bases and at J to 6 bases, leaving 10 bases not matched to a gene. CDR1 is MNHNY and CDR2 is SVGAGI in the germline V gene (reference sequence). CDR3 protein: CASSTGTGGFPNGYTF. As DNA, the CDR3 is TGTGCCAGCAGTACCGGGACAGGGGGCTTTCCCAATGGCTACACCTTC.

The J gene is TRBJ2-2, the V gene TRBV24-1, with TRBD1 identical over 10 bases. The V segment lost 4 bases and the J segment 7 bases; nucleotides outside the gene matches: 8. The CDR3 spans 16 residues. Germline values: CDR1 KGHDR, CDR2 SFDVKD. CDR3: CATSDPDRGLSGELFF. The CDR3, as DNA: TGTGCCACCAGTGACCCCGACAGGGGGCTTAGCGGGGAGCTGTTTTTT.

The gene calls are TRBV27 and TRBJ2-1; no firm D call. CDR1 and CDR2 (germline): MNHEY, SMNVEV (reference sequence). Trimming shortened V by 7 bases and J by 4 bases, and 11 bases separated the two germline ends. The CDR3 spans 13 residues. In nucleotides, the CDR3 is TGTGCCAGCACCATGAGAGGTTACAATGAGCAGTTCTTC. This codes for CASTMRGYNEQFF.

The chain couples TRBV6-2 or TRBV6-3 to TRBJ1-5, with D possibly TRBD1 on 6 matching bases. Germline CDR1 MNHEY, CDR2 SVGEGT. CDR3 length: 13 residues. Trimming took off 4 bases at V and 6 bases at J, with 10 bases between the two ends. The CDR3 sequence: CASSLTGFQPQHF. The CDR3 DNA sequence: TGTGCCAGCAGTTTGACAGGTTTTCAGCCCCAGCATTTT.

The chain employs TRBV6-1 and TRBJ1-2; D not certain. The CDR3 covers 14 residues. Germline V gene sequence: CDR1 MNHNS, CDR2 SASEGT. V lost 0 bases and J 2 bases, leaving 7 bases between the germline ends. Here the CDR3 DNA reads TGTGCCAGCAGTGAAGCGAGGAGGAACTATGGCTACACCTTC. This translates into CASSEARRNYGYTF.

The rearrangement joins TRBV3-1 (or the pseudogene TRBV3-2) to TRBJ2-5; 15 nucleotides agree with TRBD2. There are 15 residues in the CDR3. The germline CDR1 and CDR2 sequences are LGHDT and YNNKEL (reference sequence). J lost 5 bases, V lost 3 bases, and 1 base had no gene match. CDR3 nucleotide sequence: TGTGCCAGCAGCCAGGGGACTAGCGGGGGGGAGACCCAGTACTTC. It specifies CASSQGTSGGETQYF.

This clone came up many times. This chain connects TRBV6-6 to TRBJ2-7; D might be TRBD2 (5 bases). V lost 0 bases, J lost 3 bases, and 9 bases lay in between. In germline, CDR1 is MNHNY, CDR2 SVGAGI (reference sequence). This CDR3 spans 14 amino acids. CDR3 DNA: TGTGCCAGCAGTTACTCCGGGGATTACTACGAGCAGTACTTC. It encodes CASSYSGDYYEQYF.

The chain combines TRBV6-6 with TRBJ2-1, with TRBD1 matching over 7 bases. V gave up 5 bases and J gave up 9 bases; unmatched junction bases: 13. This CDR3 comprises 15 residues. Germline CDR1 and CDR2: MNHNY and SVGAGI (reference sequence). In DNA form, the CDR3 reads TGTGCCAGCAGTCCCGGGACAGCCAAAATGGGTGAGCAGTTCTTC. Translation gives CASSPGTAKMGEQFF.

This chain joins TRBV7-9 and TRBJ2-2, with D possibly being TRBD1 (5 bases). Trimming left V 2 bases short and J 3 bases short, with 7 bases between. Germline lookup yields CDR1 SEHNR and CDR2 FQNEAQ (reference sequence). The CDR3 is 14 residues long. The CDR3 nucleotides read TGTGCCAGCAGCTTAAGGGGATACACCGGGGAGCTGTTTTTT. This codes for CASSLRGYTGELFF.

The V call is TRBV7-2, the J call TRBJ2-7, with D possibly matching TRBD2 (5 bases). This CDR3 comprises 14 residues. The germline V gene encodes CDR1 SGHTA and CDR2 FQGNSA. Trimming removed 1 base from V and 6 bases from J, with 13 bases in between. The CDR3 reads CASSLGSGRSEQYF. The CDR3, as DNA: TGTGCCAGCAGCTTAGGAAGCGGTCGCTCCGAGCAGTACTTC.

This sequence joins TRBV27 and TRBJ2-7; tentatively, D is TRBD1 (6 bases). The germline gives CDR1 MNHEY, CDR2 SMNVEV (reference sequence). V was shortened by 2 bases and J by 0 bases, with 11 bases between the two germline ends. The CDR3 has 15 amino acids. The CDR3 DNA reads as TGTGCCAGCAGTTTAGCCCCGGACAGCTCCTACGAGCAGTACTTC. It encodes CASSLAPDSSYEQYF.

The rearrangement links TRBV6-5 to TRBJ1-3, with 8 bases that match TRBD1. The CDR3 is 14 amino acids. CDR1 is MNHEY and CDR2 is SVGAGI in the germline V gene. The V and J ends lost 6 bases and 4 bases, in that order; junction bases with no gene match: 5. DNA of the CDR3: TGTGCCAGCAGGCGGACAGGGAACGGAAACACCATATATTTT. Encoded protein: CASRRTGNGNTIYF.

The chain employs TRBV4-3 and TRBJ1-2, with D possibly matching TRBD1 (6 bases). The germline gives CDR1 LGHNA, CDR2 YSLEER. V was cut by 6 bases and J by 2 bases, with 13 bases left in between. The CDR3 consists of 14 residues. The CDR3 reads CASSLNQGNYGYTF. CDR3 nucleotide sequence: TGCGCCAGCAGTCTCAATCAGGGGAACTATGGCTACACCTTC.

V gene TRBV5-4 combines with J gene TRBJ1-1, with 10 positions matching TRBD1. After removal of 2 bases from V and 3 bases from J, the junction contained 4 bases not matched to a gene. CDR1 SGHNT and CDR2 YYREEE come from the germline V gene (reference sequence). CDR3 length equals 15 residues. CDR3 in DNA: TGTGCCAGCAGCTTAGACAGGGGGCAGGACACTGAAGCTTTCTTT. It yields the protein CASSLDRGQDTEAFF.

The chain combines TRBV19 with TRBJ2-3; a possible D gene is TRBD1 (6 bases). Trimming cost V 6 bases and J 4 bases, with 11 bases left between them. The V gene's germline CDR1 is LNHDA and CDR2 SQIVND (reference sequence). This CDR3 is 13 amino acids long. CDR3 amino acids: CASRLSGADTQYF. The CDR3 coding sequence is TGTGCCAGTAGACTTTCAGGGGCAGATACGCAGTATTTT.

On this clone itself: Within the sample, other DNA sequences also encode this same CDR3. This chain links TRBV9 with TRBJ1-1, with D unclear. Per germline, CDR1 SGDLS and CDR2 YYNGEE. Between the trimmed V and J ends, which lost 0 bases and 0 bases, there was a span of 3 bases. The CDR3 covers 13 residues. In DNA form, the CDR3 reads TGTGCCAGCAGCGTAGCCGTGAACACTGAAGCTTTCTTT. It specifies CASSVAVNTEAFF.

The chain couples TRBV27 to TRBJ2-1; D is ambiguous. The V end was cut by 3 bases, the J end by 6 bases, with 6 bases between. The length of the CDR3 is 12 residues. Per the germline V gene, CDR1 is MNHEY and CDR2 is SMNVEV (reference sequence). CDR3 bases: TGTGCCAGCAGTTTCGGGTCCAATGAGCAGTTCTTC. Protein sequence: CASSFGSNEQFF.

This clone has just one count. This chain connects TRBV11-2 to TRBJ1-5, with unresolved D. Trimming pared 5 bases from V and 0 bases from J, leaving 11 bases between. The germline V gene has CDR1 SGHAT and CDR2 FQNNGV. CDR3 size: 15 residues. CDR3 coding DNA: TGTGCCAGCAGCCAGAAGTCTTATAGCAATCAGCCCCAGCATTTT. It specifies CASSQKSYSNQPQHF.

This clone was recorded only once. The chain joins TRBV6-1 to TRBJ1-2, with D maybe TRBD1 (6 bases). Germline CDR1 MNHNS, CDR2 SASEGT. The CDR3 consists of 13 residues. V was pared by 4 bases and J by 4 bases, with 10 bases between. The CDR3 DNA reads as TGTGCCAGCAGTGCACAGGGAGTCTATGGCTACACCTTC. Its protein is CASSAQGVYGYTF.

The chain carries TRBV7-2 and TRBJ2-1, with TRBD1 as a possible D gene (5 bases). CDR3 size: 15 residues. CDR1 and CDR2 from the germline V gene are SGHTA and FQGNSA. V lost 5 bases and J 0 bases, leaving 11 bases between the germline ends. The CDR3 DNA reads TGTGCCAGCAGCCCTTATGACAGCTCCTACAATGAGCAGTTCTTC. Protein: CASSPYDSSYNEQFF.

CDR3 in amino acids: CASSLDHQGETQYF. The CDR3 nucleotides read TGTGCCAGCAGCTTAGATCACCAGGGTGAGACCCAGTACTTC. This chain links TRBV11-2 with TRBJ2-5, with a possible D match to TRBD1 (5 bases). CDR1 is SGHAT and CDR2 is FQNNGV in the germline V gene. V lost 0 bases and J lost 5, with 10 bases in between. This CDR3 spans 14 amino acids.

The rearrangement uses TRBV28 and TRBJ2-2; a weak D match, TRBD1 (6 bases). Germline CDR1 MDHEN, CDR2 SYDVKM. Trimming took off 2 bases at V and 2 bases at J, with 12 bases between the two ends. The CDR3 consists of 16 residues. CDR3 DNA sequence: TGTGCCAGCAGTTTAAGGATGGGGGCAAACACCGGGGAGCTGTTTTTT. Its protein product is CASSLRMGANTGELFF.

The chain carries TRBV19 and TRBJ1-5, with a tentative D call TRBD1 (6 bases). The germline V gene encodes CDR1 LNHDA and CDR2 SQIVND (reference sequence). There are 13 residues in the CDR3. Trimming shortened V by 5 bases and J by 7 bases, and 12 bases separated the two germline ends. CDR3 DNA sequence: TGTGCCAGTAGTCCTCAGGGGTGGCAGCCCCAGCATTTT. Amino acids: CASSPQGWQPQHF.

The sample holds one count of this clone. The chain combines TRBV5-1 with TRBJ2-1; 9 bases align to TRBD2. This CDR3 is 15 amino acids long. Germline lookup yields CDR1 SGHRS and CDR2 YFSETQ. The ends lost 0 bases at V and 4 bases at J; junction bases unmatched: 2. CDR3 sequence: CASSLALAGYNEQFF. CDR3 nucleotide sequence: TGCGCCAGCAGCTTGGCTCTAGCGGGGTACAATGAGCAGTTCTTC.

V and J are TRBV3-1 (or the pseudogene TRBV3-2) and TRBJ2-7; 8 positions match TRBD1. Germline V CDR1 and CDR2: LGHDT, YNNKEL (reference sequence). The J segment lost 7 bases and the V segment lost 6 bases, leaving 8 bases of the junction unmatched. CDR3 length: 13 amino acids. CDR3 residues: CASRRQGSEEQYF. DNA for the CDR3: TGTGCCAGCAGGCGACAGGGGTCTGAGGAGCAGTACTTC.